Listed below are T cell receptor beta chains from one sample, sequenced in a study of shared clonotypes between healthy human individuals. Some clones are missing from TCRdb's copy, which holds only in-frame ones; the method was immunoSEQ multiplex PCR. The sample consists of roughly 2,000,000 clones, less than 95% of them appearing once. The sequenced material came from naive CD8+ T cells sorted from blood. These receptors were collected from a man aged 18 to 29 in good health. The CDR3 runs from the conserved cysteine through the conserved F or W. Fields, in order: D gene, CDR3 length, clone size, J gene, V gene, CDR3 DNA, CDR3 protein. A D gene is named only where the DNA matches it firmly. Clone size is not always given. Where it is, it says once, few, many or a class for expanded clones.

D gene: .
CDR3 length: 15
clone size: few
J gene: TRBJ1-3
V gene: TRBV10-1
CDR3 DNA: TGCGCCAGCAGTGAGTCGTCACGTTCCGAACCGGGACTGAATTTT
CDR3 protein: CASSESSRSEPGLNF

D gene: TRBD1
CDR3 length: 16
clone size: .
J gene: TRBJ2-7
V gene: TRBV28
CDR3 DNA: TGTGCCAGCACCCGATCCGGGACAGCCGGTTCGGACGAGCAGTACTTC
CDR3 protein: CASTRSGTAGSDEQYF

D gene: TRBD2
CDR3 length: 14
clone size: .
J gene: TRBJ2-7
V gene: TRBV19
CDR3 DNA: TGTGCCACTAGGGCCTGGGCTAGCGGGAACGAGCAGTACTTC
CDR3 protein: CATRAWASGNEQYF

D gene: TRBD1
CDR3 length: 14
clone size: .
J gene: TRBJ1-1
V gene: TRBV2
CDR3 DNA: TGTGCCAGCAGAATGGGACAGGGGGACACTGAAGCTTTCTTT
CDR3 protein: CASRMGQGDTEAFF

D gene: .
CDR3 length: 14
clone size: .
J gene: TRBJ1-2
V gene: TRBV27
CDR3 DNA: TGTGCCAGCAGTCCTTACGACAGACAAGGGAGCTACACCTTC
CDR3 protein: CASSPYDRQGSYTF

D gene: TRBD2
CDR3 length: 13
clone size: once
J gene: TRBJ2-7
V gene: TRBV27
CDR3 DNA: TGTGCCAGCAGTTTCAGCGGGGGCTACGAGCAGTACTTC
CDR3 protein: CASSFSGGYEQYF

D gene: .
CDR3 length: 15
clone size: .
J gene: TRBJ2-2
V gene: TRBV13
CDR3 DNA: TGTGCCAGCAGCTTAGTGACCCTGAACACCGGGGAGCTGTTTTTT
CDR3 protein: CASSLVTLNTGELFF

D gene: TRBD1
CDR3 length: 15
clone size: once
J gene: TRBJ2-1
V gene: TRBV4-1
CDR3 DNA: TGCGCCAGCAGCTACCGGACAGGGGGCTTCAGTGAGCAGTTCTTC
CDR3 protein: CASSYRTGGFSEQFF

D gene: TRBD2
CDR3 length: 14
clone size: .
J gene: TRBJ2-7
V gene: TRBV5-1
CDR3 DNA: TGCGCCAGCAGCAGCGGGAGAGAAACCTACGAGCAGTACTTC
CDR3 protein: CASSSGRETYEQYF

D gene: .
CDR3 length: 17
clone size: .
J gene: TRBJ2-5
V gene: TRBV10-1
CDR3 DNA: TGCGCCAGGGGGCGGTTGACGCGTGGGAGACGTAGAGAGACCCAGTACTTC
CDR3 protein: CARGRLTRGRRRETQYF

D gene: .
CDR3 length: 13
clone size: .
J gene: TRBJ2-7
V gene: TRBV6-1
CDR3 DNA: TGTGCCAGCAGGACCGGGATCGCCTACGAGCAGTACTTC
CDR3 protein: CASRTGIAYEQYF

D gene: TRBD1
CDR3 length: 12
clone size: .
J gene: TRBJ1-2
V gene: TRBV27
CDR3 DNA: TGTGCCAGCAGTGGAGGGGGCGGCGGCTACACCTTC
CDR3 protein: CASSGGGGGYTF

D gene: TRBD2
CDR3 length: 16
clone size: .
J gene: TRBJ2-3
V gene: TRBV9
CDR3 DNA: TGTGCCAGCAGCGTCGGGCTAGCGGGAGGAGAAGATACGCAGTATTTT
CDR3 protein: CASSVGLAGGEDTQYF

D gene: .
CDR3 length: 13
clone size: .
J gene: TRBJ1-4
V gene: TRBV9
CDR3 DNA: TGTGCCAGCCCCGTAACAACTAATGAAAAACTGTTTTTT
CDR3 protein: CASPVTTNEKLFF

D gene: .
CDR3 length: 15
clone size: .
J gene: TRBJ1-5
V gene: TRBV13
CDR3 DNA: TGTGCCAGCAGCTTAAGTCCCCGTACCAATCAGCCCCAGCATTTT
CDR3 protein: CASSLSPRTNQPQHF

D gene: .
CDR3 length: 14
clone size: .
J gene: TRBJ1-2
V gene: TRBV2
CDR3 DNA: TGTGCCAGCACGTTCCCCCGGGACCCCTATGGCTACACCTTC
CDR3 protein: CASTFPRDPYGYTF

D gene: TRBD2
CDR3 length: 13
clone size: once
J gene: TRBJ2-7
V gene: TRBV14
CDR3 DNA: TGTGCCAGCAGCCAAGATCTAGCGGAGCAGTGGTACTTC
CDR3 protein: CASSQDLAEQWYF

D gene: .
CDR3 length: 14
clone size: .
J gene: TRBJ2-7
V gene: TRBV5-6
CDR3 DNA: TGTGCCAGCAGCTTGTCGGGAGCACCCTACGAGCAGTACTTC
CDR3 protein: CASSLSGAPYEQYF

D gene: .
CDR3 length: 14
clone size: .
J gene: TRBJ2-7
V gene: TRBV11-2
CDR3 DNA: TGTGCCAGCAGCTTATCCCCCCTCTCCTACGAGCAGTACTTC
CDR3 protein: CASSLSPLSYEQYF

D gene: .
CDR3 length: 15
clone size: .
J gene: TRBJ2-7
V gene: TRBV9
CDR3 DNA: TGTGCCAGCAGCGGGGAACGGACCGGCACCTACGAGCAGTACTTC
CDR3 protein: CASSGERTGTYEQYF

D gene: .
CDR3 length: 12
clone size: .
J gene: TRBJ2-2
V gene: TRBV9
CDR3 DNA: TGTGCCAGCAGCCCCAATTCCGGGGAGCTGTTTTTT
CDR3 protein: CASSPNSGELFF

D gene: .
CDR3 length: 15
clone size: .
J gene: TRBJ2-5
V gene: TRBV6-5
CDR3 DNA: TGTGCCAGCAGTCAAACTAGGGTGGGAGGAGAGACCCAGTACTTC
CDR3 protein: CASSQTRVGGETQYF

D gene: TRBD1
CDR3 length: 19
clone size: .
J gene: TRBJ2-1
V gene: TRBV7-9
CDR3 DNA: TGTGCCAGCAGCTTTTTGGCAGGGACAGGAAATCTCTTGGGCAATGAGCAGTTCTTC
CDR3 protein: CASSFLAGTGNLLGNEQFF

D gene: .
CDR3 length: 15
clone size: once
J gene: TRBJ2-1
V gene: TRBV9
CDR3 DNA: TGTGCCAGCAGCGTAGGAGGGGAATCCTACAATGAGCAGTTCTTC
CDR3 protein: CASSVGGESYNEQFF

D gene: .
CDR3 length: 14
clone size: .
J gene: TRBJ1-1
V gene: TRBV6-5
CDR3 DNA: TGTGCCAGCAGACGGGGGATGGGGAACACTGAAGCTTTCTTT
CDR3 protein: CASRRGMGNTEAFF

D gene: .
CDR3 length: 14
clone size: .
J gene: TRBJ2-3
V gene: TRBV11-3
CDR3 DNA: TGTGCCAGCAGCGCCAGACTGAATCCAGATACGCAGTATTTT
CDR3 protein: CASSARLNPDTQYF

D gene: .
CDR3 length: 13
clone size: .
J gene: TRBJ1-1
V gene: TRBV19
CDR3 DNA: TGTGCCAGTAGTAGAGGTATGAACACTGAAGCTTTCTTT
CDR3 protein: CASSRGMNTEAFF

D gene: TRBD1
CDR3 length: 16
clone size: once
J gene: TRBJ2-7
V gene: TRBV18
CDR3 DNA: TGTGCCAGCTCAACTCAACAGGGGGCGCATCCCTACGAGCAGTACTTC
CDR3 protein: CASSTQQGAHPYEQYF

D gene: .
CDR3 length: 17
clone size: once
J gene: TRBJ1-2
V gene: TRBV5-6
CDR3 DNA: TGTGCCAGCAGCTTGGCCGGGATATCCGGGACCGACTATGGCTACACCTTC
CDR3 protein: CASSLAGISGTDYGYTF

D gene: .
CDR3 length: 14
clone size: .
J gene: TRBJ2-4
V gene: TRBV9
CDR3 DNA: TGTGCCAGCAGCGTCCGCGACCCTCCGAACATTCAGTACTTC
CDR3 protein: CASSVRDPPNIQYF

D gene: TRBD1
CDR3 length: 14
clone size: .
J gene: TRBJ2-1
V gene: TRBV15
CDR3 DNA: TGTGCCACCAGCCGGGACAGGGGCTACAATGAGCAGTTCTTC
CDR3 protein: CATSRDRGYNEQFF

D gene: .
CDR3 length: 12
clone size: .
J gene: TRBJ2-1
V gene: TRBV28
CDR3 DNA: TGTGCCAGCAGTTCGCAAGACAATGAGCAGTTCTTC
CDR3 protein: CASSSQDNEQFF

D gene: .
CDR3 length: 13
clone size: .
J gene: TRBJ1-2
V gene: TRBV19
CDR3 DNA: TGTGCCAGTAGTATAATGGCTAACTATGGCTACACCTTC
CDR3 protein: CASSIMANYGYTF

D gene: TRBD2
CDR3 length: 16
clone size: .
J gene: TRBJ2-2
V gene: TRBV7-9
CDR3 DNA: TGTGCCAGCAGCTTAGTTGGCGGGGGGAACACCGGGGAGCTGTTTTTT
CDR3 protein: CASSLVGGGNTGELFF

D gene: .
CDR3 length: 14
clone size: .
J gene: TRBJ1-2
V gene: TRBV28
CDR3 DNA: TGTGCCAGCAGTTTAGATACGGGTGGCTATGGCTACACCTTC
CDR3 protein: CASSLDTGGYGYTF

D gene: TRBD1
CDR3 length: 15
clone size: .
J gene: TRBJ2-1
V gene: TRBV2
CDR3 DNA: TGTGCCAGCACAACGGGACAGGGACCCTACAATGAGCAGTTCTTC
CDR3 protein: CASTTGQGPYNEQFF

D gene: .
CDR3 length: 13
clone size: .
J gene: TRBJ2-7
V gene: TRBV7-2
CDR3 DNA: TGTGCCAGCAGCTGGTGGGATTCCTACGAGCAGTACTTC
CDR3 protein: CASSWWDSYEQYF

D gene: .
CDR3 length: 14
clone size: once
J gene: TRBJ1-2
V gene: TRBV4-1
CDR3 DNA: TGCGCCAGCAGCCAAGAAAAGGGACTCTATGGCTACACCTTC
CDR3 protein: CASSQEKGLYGYTF

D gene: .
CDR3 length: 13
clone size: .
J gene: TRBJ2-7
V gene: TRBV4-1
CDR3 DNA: TGCGCCAGCAGCGAGGACCTCTCCTACGAGCAGTACTTC
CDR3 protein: CASSEDLSYEQYF

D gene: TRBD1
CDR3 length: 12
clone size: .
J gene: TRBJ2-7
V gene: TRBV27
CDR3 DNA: TGTGCCAGCAGTTTATCCGGGACAGACTGGAACTTC
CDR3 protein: CASSLSGTDWNF

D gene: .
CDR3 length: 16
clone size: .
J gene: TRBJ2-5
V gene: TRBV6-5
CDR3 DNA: TGTGCCAGCAGTTACTCGATGCCCGGGCAGGAAGAGACCCAGTACTTC
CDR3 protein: CASSYSMPGQEETQYF

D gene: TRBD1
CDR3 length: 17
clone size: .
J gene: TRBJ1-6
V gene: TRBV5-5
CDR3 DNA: TGTGCCAGCAGCGCAAAAACAGGGGTGGGGGAATTTGCACCCCTCCACTTT
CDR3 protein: CASSAKTGVGEFAPLHF

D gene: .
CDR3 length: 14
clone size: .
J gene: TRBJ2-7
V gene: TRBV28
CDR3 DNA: TGTGCCAGCAGCCCTAAAGGATCCTCCTACGAGCAGTACTTC
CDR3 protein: CASSPKGSSYEQYF

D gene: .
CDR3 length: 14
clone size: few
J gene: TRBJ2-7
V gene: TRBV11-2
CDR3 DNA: TGTGCCAGCGCTATCCCACTAGGAGTACGGGAGCAGTACTTC
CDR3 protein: CASAIPLGVREQYF

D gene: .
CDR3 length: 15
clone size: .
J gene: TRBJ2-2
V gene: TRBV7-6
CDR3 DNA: TGTGCCAGCAGCTTATCCGTAGATCTCACCGGGGAGCTGTTTTTT
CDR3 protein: CASSLSVDLTGELFF

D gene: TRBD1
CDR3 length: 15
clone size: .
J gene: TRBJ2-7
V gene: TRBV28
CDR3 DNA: TGTGCCAGCAGTTCACCAGGGGGCGCCTCCTACGAGCAGTACTTC
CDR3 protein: CASSSPGGASYEQYF

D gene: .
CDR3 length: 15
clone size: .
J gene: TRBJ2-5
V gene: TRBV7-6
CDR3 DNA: TGTGCCAGCAGCTTAGAGAGGGGGGTCTTAGAGACCCAGTACTTC
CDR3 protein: CASSLERGVLETQYF

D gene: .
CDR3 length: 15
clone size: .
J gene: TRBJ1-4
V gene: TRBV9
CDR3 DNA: TGTGCCAGCAGCGTTGGGGGCGCGACTAATGAAAAACTGTTTTTT
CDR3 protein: CASSVGGATNEKLFF

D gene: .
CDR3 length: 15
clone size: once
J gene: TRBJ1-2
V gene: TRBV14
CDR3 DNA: TGTGCCAGCAGCCAAGGGCCCACTGGTGTATATGGCTACACCTTC
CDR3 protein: CASSQGPTGVYGYTF

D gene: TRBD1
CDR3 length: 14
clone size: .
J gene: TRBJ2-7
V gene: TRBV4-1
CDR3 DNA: TGCGCCAGCAGCCCGGGACAGACGGCGATTGAGCAGTACTTC
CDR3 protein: CASSPGQTAIEQYF

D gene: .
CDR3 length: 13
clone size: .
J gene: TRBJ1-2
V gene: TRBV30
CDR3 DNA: TGTGCCTGGAGTGACACGCAGGGTAATGGCTACACCTTC
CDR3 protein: CAWSDTQGNGYTF

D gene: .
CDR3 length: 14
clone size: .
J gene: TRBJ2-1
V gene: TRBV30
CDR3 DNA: TGTGCCTGGTCTCTAGAGGTCCTTGACATTGAGCAGTTCTTC
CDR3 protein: CAWSLEVLDIEQFF

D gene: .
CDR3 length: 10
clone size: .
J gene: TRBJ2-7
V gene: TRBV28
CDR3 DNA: TGTGCCAGTTCCCGGGGCAGCGTCAACTTC
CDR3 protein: CASSRGSVNF

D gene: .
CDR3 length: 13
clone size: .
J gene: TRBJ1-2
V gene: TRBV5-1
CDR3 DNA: TGCGCCAGCAGCTTAGACAGAATCTATGGCTACACCTTC
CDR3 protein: CASSLDRIYGYTF

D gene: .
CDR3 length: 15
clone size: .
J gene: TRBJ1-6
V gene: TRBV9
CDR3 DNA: TGTGCCAGCAGCGACGAAGGGCTAATGAATTCACCCCTCCACTTT
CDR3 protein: CASSDEGLMNSPLHF

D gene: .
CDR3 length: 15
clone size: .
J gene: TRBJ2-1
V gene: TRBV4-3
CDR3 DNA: TGCGCCAGCAGCCCGAGCGGACCTTCCTACAATGAGCAGTTCTTC
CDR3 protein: CASSPSGPSYNEQFF

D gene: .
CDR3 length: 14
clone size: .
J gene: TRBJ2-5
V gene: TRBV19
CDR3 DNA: TGTGCCAGTAGTATGGAGGGCAACCAAGAGACCCAGTACTTC
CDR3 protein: CASSMEGNQETQYF

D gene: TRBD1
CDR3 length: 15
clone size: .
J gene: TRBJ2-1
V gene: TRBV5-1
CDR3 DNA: TGCGCCAGCAGAAATCCGGGACAGGGAGTCAATGAGCAGTTCTTC
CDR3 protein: CASRNPGQGVNEQFF

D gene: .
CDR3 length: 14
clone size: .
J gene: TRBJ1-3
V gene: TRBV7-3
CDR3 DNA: TGTGCCAGCAGCTTAAGGGGCTCTGGAAACACCATATATTTT
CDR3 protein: CASSLRGSGNTIYF

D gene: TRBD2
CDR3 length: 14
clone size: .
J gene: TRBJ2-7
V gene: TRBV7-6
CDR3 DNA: TGTGCCAGCAGCACGACTAGCGATCCCTACGAGCAGTACTTC
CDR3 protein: CASSTTSDPYEQYF